These 24 T cell receptor beta chains were sequenced from one sample in a study of blood T cell repertoires in COVID-19. Here immunoSEQ multiplex PCR was the method, and the copy in TCRdb shows in-frame clones only, minus some. The sample has over 200,000 clones, about 83% seen once. Source material: peripheral blood. Every receptor here comes from a woman aged 50 to 60 with acute or convalescent COVID-19.

This clone was picked up a small number of times. The CDR3 DNA reads TGCGCCAGCAGCTTGGCGCGACTAGAGCAGTTCTTC. Residues: CASSLARLEQFF. The V and J genes are TRBV5-1 and TRBJ2-1; D might be TRBD2 (5 bases). The germline V gene encodes CDR1 SGHRS and CDR2 YFSETQ. The germline V and J ends were trimmed by 0 bases and 10 bases, with 8 bases remaining between them. The length of the CDR3 is 12 residues.

The chain is built from TRBV28 and TRBJ1-2, with unresolved D. Germline V gene data show CDR1 as MDHEN and CDR2 as SYDVKM. The germline V and J ends were trimmed by 5 bases and 5 bases, with 9 bases remaining between them. The CDR3 loop spans 12 amino acids. The CDR3 protein is CASSQLDYGYTF. The CDR3 DNA follows: TGTGCCAGCAGTCAATTAGATTATGGCTACACCTTC.

V usage is TRBV30 and J usage is TRBJ1-1; 10 bases are a match to TRBD1. This CDR3 comprises 16 residues. Germline lookup yields CDR1 GTSNPN and CDR2 SVGIG (reference sequence). Trimming took 4 bases from V and 0 from J; bases not matched to a gene: 8. CDR3 region: CAWKSGTGVMNTEAFF. In DNA, the CDR3 is TGTGCCTGGAAATCTGGGACAGGGGTCATGAACACTGAAGCTTTCTTT.

The genes are TRBV7-2 and TRBJ2-7; 11 nucleotides agree with TRBD2. V shed 5 bases and J 6 bases; nucleotides not matched to a gene: 18. The CDR3 has 18 residues. CDR1 is SGHTA and CDR2 is FQGNSA in the germline V gene. The CDR3, as DNA: TGTGCCAGCAGCCCCAAGGGGAAACTAGCGGGGGCCCCCGGCGAGCAGTACTTC. Residues: CASSPKGKLAGAPGEQYF.

The V and J genes are TRBV9 and TRBJ2-5; TRBD2 aligns across 7 bases. CDR3 length: 14 amino acids. The ends lost 2 bases at V and 4 bases at J; junction bases unmatched: 5. Germline V gene lookup returns CDR1 SGDLS and CDR2 YYNGEE. CDR3 sequence (DNA): TGTGCCAGCAGCGTCTCGGGAGGAAGAGAGACCCAGTACTTC. Amino acids: CASSVSGGRETQYF.

The chain uses TRBV14 and TRBJ2-7; TRBD1 matches at 7 bases. This CDR3 has 15 amino acids. Trimming removed 2 bases from V and 6 bases from J; junction bases left unmatched: 10. Germline assignment: CDR1 SGHDN and CDR2 FVKESK. The CDR3 reads CASSQTGTVGREQYF. In DNA form, the CDR3 reads TGTGCCAGCAGCCAAACCGGGACAGTAGGGCGCGAGCAGTACTTC. The full variable domain, completed using reference TRBV14 and TRBJ2-7, is EAGVTQFPSHSVIEKGQTVTLRCDPISGHDNLYWYRRVMGKEIKFLLHFVKESKQDESGMPNNRFLAERTGGTYSTLKVQPAELEDSGVYFCASSQTGTVGREQYFGPGTRLTVT.

This CDR3 reads CASSSGRWGRGNTEAFF. The CDR3, as DNA: TGTGCCAGCAGCTCTGGGAGGTGGGGGAGGGGAAACACTGAAGCTTTCTTT. This chain connects TRBV5-6 to TRBJ1-1; TRBD1 might be the D (5 bases). V lost 3 bases, J lost 2 bases, and 20 bases lay in between. Germline values: CDR1 SGHDT, CDR2 YYEEEE. The CDR3 length is 17 residues.

V usage is TRBV7-9 and J usage is TRBJ2-7, with D possibly TRBD2 on 6 matching bases. Deletions cut 5 bases from V and 2 bases from J, with 16 bases between. Per the germline V gene, CDR1 is SEHNR and CDR2 is FQNEAQ (reference sequence). The CDR3 spans 15 residues. The CDR3, as DNA: TGTGCCAGCAGCCCCGCGGCGGGAAATACCTACGAGCAGTACTTC. Its protein product is CASSPAAGNTYEQYF.

The CDR3 sequence: CASSLKFSSYNEQFF. CDR3 nucleotide sequence: TGTGCCAGCAGTTTAAAGTTTAGCTCCTACAATGAGCAGTTCTTC. The rearrangement joins TRBV27 to TRBJ2-1; D unresolved. V lost 2 bases, J lost 0 bases, and 8 bases lay in between. The CDR3 covers 15 residues. CDR1 and CDR2 from the germline V gene are MNHEY and SMNVEV (reference sequence).

The V call is TRBV25-1, the J call TRBJ1-4, with D uncertain. Germline CDR1 MGHDK, CDR2 SYGVNS. CDR3 length: 13 amino acids. V lost 3 bases and J lost 7, with 9 bases in between. This CDR3 is CASSDGVGEKLFF. Here the CDR3 DNA reads TGTGCCAGCAGTGACGGGGTCGGTGAAAAACTGTTTTTT.

This sequence joins TRBV2 and TRBJ2-5; TRBD2 might be the D (5 bases). Germline V gene lookup returns CDR1 SNHLY and CDR2 FYNNEI. Trimming left V 1 base short and J 5 bases short, with 17 bases between. The CDR3 has 16 residues. The CDR3 reads CASSEESSLFGETQYF. The CDR3 DNA sequence: TGTGCCAGCAGTGAAGAGTCTAGCTTATTTGGGGAGACCCAGTACTTC. The full variable domain, its missing parts supplied by reference TRBV2 and TRBJ2-5, is EPEVTQTPSHQVTQMGQEVILRCVPISNHLYFYWYRQILGQKVEFLVSFYNNEISEKSEIFDDQFSVERPDGSNFTLKIRSTKLEDSAMYFCASSEESSLFGETQYFGPGTRLLVL.

This chain's CDR3 is CASSILGTGYPDTQYF. The CDR3 DNA reads TGTGCCAGTAGTATACTTGGCACGGGTTACCCAGATACGCAGTATTTT. This chain uses TRBV19 with TRBJ2-3; D is unresolved. This CDR3 is 16 amino acids long. Germline V gene sequence: CDR1 LNHDA, CDR2 SQIVND (reference sequence). The germline V and J ends were trimmed by 2 bases and 4 bases, with 16 bases remaining between them.

The genes are TRBV7-2 and TRBJ2-5, with 12 bases matching TRBD2. Germline lookup yields CDR1 SGHTA and CDR2 FQGNSA. Losses at the gene ends were 5 bases for V and 5 bases for J; bases not matched to a gene: 6. This CDR3 contains 15 residues. CDR3 in DNA: TGTGCCAGCAGCCCAACTAGCGGGGGGTGGGAGACCCAGTACTTC. Protein sequence: CASSPTSGGWETQYF.

The table lists this clone with a few counts. The chain uses TRBV7-9 and TRBJ2-7; 7 positions match TRBD1. Per the germline V gene, CDR1 is SEHNR and CDR2 is FQNEAQ (reference sequence). After removal of 9 bases from V and 3 bases from J, the junction contained 5 bases not matched to a gene. The CDR3 consists of 12 residues. For the CDR3, the DNA is TGTGCCAGTCAAACAGGGGTCTACGAGCAGTACTTC. Translation gives CASQTGVYEQYF.

This clone was counted between two and nine times. V usage is TRBV19 and J usage is TRBJ2-7, with D tentatively TRBD1 (6 bases). Germline loops: CDR1 LNHDA, CDR2 SQIVND (reference sequence). The CDR3 extends over 15 amino acids. The V end was cut by 3 bases, the J end by 2 bases, with 14 bases between. CDR3 DNA sequence: TGTGCCAGTAGTATCCTGGCCAGGGGACCCTACGAGCAGTACTTC. This encodes CASSILARGPYEQYF.

The V gene is TRBV27, the J gene TRBJ1-4; D ambiguous. CDR1 is MNHEY, CDR2 SMNVEV, per germline (reference sequence). Trimming shortened V by 5 bases and J by 4 bases, and 14 bases separated the two germline ends. The CDR3 sequence is 15 residues long. As DNA, the CDR3 is TGTGCCAGCAGTCTCTTGGGCAGTGGTAATGAAAAACTGTTTTTT. This gives the protein CASSLLGSGNEKLFF.

This sequence joins TRBV10-3 and TRBJ2-1; weak D call: TRBD2 (6 bases). V was clipped by 0 bases and J by 2 bases, with 8 bases between them. From germline, CDR1 is ENHRY and CDR2 SYGVKD. The CDR3 sequence is 15 residues long. CDR3 in amino acids: CAISESTSAYNEQFF. CDR3 nucleotide sequence: TGTGCCATCAGTGAGTCGACTAGTGCCTACAATGAGCAGTTCTTC.

The genes are TRBV30 and TRBJ1-2; 9 bases agree with TRBD1. The CDR3 is 14 amino acids. Germline V lookup: CDR1 GTSNPN, CDR2 SVGIG (reference sequence). Trimming cost V 3 bases and J 12 bases; bases outside gene matches: 14. The CDR3, as DNA: TGTGCCTGGAGGGCCGCCGGGACAGGGTCGTTCCACACCTTC. Its translation is CAWRAAGTGSFHTF.

The rearrangement uses TRBV19 and TRBJ1-2; TRBD1 agrees at 9 bases. The V and J ends lost 2 bases and 4 bases, in that order; junction bases with no gene match: 5. This CDR3 has 15 residues. The germline CDR1 and CDR2 sequences are LNHDA and SQIVND (reference sequence). CDR3 nucleotides: TGTGCCAGTAGTATACGGACAGGGGACAGCTATGGCTACACCTTC. It yields the protein CASSIRTGDSYGYTF.

Remarks on this clone: Distinct nucleotide sequences in the sample also encode this CDR3. The CDR3 here is CATSESTGGNTEAFF. The CDR3 DNA is TGTGCCACCAGTGAGTCGACAGGGGGGAACACTGAAGCTTTCTTT. This chain links TRBV24-1 with TRBJ1-1; 9 bases fit TRBD1. Germline lookup yields CDR1 KGHDR and CDR2 SFDVKD. V dropped 4 bases and J dropped 1; count of bases not matched to a gene: 3. This CDR3 has 15 residues.

The J gene is TRBJ2-1, the V gene TRBV5-1, with 10 nucleotides matching TRBD2. The J segment lost 5 bases and the V segment lost 1 base, leaving 9 bases of the junction unmatched. Germline CDR1 is SGHRS and CDR2 is YFSETQ. The CDR3 is 17 residues long. CDR3 region: CASSLHRTSGANNEQFF. Written as DNA, the CDR3 is TGCGCCAGCAGCTTGCACAGGACTAGCGGAGCCAACAATGAGCAGTTCTTC.

The CDR3 DNA sequence: TGTGCCAGCAGCTTCAGGGGCCTTACCACCATGAACACTGAAGCTTTCTTT. Translated, it gives CASSFRGLTTMNTEAFF. The genes are TRBV7-8 and TRBJ1-1; D is possibly TRBD1 (6 bases). This CDR3 spans 17 amino acids. Germline V gives CDR1 SGHVS, CDR2 FQNEAQ. The V and J ends lost 3 bases and 0 bases respectively, with 17 bases between them.

V usage is TRBV14 and J usage is TRBJ1-2; D is uncertain. The germline V and J ends were trimmed by 5 bases and 3 bases, with 10 bases remaining between them. CDR1 is SGHDN and CDR2 is FVKESK in the germline V gene. The CDR3 spans 13 residues. The CDR3 loop reads CASSGQIDYGYTF. The CDR3 DNA is TGTGCCAGCAGCGGGCAGATCGACTATGGCTACACCTTC.

V gene TRBV19 combines with J gene TRBJ1-1; tentatively, D is TRBD1 (5 bases). Germline CDR1 reads LNHDA; CDR2 reads SQIVND (reference sequence). CDR3 length equals 13 residues. Deletions cut 6 bases from V and 5 bases from J, with 13 bases between. The CDR3 sequence: CASRQGGTTEAFF. For the CDR3, the DNA is TGTGCCAGTAGGCAGGGAGGCACAACTGAAGCTTTCTTT. The whole variable domain, filled in from reference TRBV19 and TRBJ1-1, reads DGGITQSPKYLFRKEGQNVTLSCEQNLNHDAMYWYRQDPGQGLRLIYYSQIVNDFQKGDIAEGYSVSREKKESFPLTVTSAQKNPTAFYLCASRQGGTTEAFFGQGTRLTVV.